The entry below describes one T cell receptor (beta chain). These data originate in a study of blood T cell repertoires in COVID-19. The overall study: Researchers got acute and convalescent COVID-19 samples from the United States, Italy and Spain. Nucleic acid was either cDNA or gDNA, and it came from T cells, B-cell-depleted T cells, or PBMCs.

As handled by the study authors: The authors estimated nucleated cell counts from reference gene primer amplification. Produced via immunoSEQ multiplex PCR; TCRdb's table is partial and in-frame only. V and J calls and clone size follow that table, whereas D and trimming were derived from the DNA. Among more than 85,000 clones, around 84% were seen once, and the ten largest hold 7.9%. Sequencing was carried out using peripheral blood. The source is a woman aged 80 or older with active or convalescent COVID-19.

The CDR3 loop reads CASSEAGGVRYGYTF. DNA for the CDR3: TGTGCCAGCAGTGAAGCGGGGGGGGTACGGTATGGCTACACCTTC. This chain links TRBV6-1 with TRBJ1-2; D is possibly TRBD1 (5 bases). The ends were cut back, 0 bases at V and 5 bases at J, with 13 bases in the middle. Per the germline V gene, CDR1 is MNHNS and CDR2 is SASEGT. The CDR3 spans 15 residues.